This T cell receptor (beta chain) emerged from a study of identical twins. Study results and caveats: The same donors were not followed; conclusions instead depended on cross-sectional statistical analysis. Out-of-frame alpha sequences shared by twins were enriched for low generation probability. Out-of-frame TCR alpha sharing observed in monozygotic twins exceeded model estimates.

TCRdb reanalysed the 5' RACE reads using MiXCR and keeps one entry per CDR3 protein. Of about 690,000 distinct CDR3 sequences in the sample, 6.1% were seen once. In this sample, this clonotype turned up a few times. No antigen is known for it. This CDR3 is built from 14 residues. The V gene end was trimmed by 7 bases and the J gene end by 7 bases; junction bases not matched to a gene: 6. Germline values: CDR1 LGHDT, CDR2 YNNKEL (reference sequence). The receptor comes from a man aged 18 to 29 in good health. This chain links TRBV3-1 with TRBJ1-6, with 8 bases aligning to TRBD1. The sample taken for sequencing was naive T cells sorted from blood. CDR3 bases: TGTGCCAGCACACCGGGACAGGAGAATTCACCCCTCCACTTT. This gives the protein CASTPGQENSPLHF.